The clone carrying this TCR beta chain came up many times. TCR beta CDR3 sequences were amplified from RNA transcripts. The HTBI set primed first-round TCR CDR3 RT-PCR. TCRdb re-derived calls from the multiplex PCR reads in MiXCR, one entry per CDR3 protein. The sample lists about half a million distinct CDR3 sequences, 20% occurring once. These data are taken from a study of T cells in Graves' hyperthyroidism and ophthalmopathy. Ophthalmopathy cases scored 3 or more on the Clinical Activity Score and 4 or more on NOSPECS grade, with duration below 3 months. PBMCs were derived from around 10 ml fresh peripheral blood. The CDR3 covers 13 residues. Trimming took 3 bases from V and 6 from J, leaving 9 bases between them. CDR1 and CDR2 from the germline V gene are GTSNPN and SVGIG (reference sequence).

The sample consisted of blood. The TCR comes from a man aged 40-50 years with Graves' ophthalmopathy. This chain uses TRBV30 with TRBJ1-6; D might be TRBD1 (6 bases). CDR3 protein: CAWSAGANSPLHF. CDR3 DNA sequence: TGTGCCTGGAGCGCAGGGGCTAATTCACCCCTCCACTTT.